Presented here are 26 T cell receptor beta chains from one specimen sequenced in a study of T cells in Graves' hyperthyroidism and ophthalmopathy. Regions amplified from RNA transcripts were the TCR beta CDR3 regions. The primer set for the first-round RT-PCR of the TCR CDR3 was HTBI. TCRdb reprocessed the multiplex PCR reads with MiXCR, giving one entry per CDR3 protein. This sample carries roughly 420,000 distinct CDR3 sequences, roughly 15% of them seen once, and the ten largest clones take about 5%. The sequenced material came from blood. These receptors came from a woman under 30 with Graves' hyperthyroidism.

The sample holds many counts of this clonotype. This chain connects TRBV10-2 to TRBJ2-7, with 7 positions matching TRBD2. The junction had 8 bases not matched to a gene; V was cut back by 3 bases and J by 0 bases. This CDR3 spans 16 amino acids. Per germline, CDR1 WSHSY and CDR2 SAAADI. The DNA of the CDR3 is TGCGCCAGCAGTGACCCGGGCGGGAGCCTCTCCTACGAGCAGTACTTC. Its translation: CASSDPGGSLSYEQYF.

Ten or more counts support this clonotype. The gene calls are TRBV7-9 and TRBJ2-1; TRBD1 might be the D (6 bases). V was cut by 2 bases and J by 7 bases, with 12 bases left in between. CDR3 length equals 14 residues. The germline CDR1 and CDR2 sequences are SEHNR and FQNEAQ (reference sequence). CDR3 protein: CASSLTAGANEQFF. The CDR3 DNA follows: TGTGCCAGCAGCTTAACGGCAGGGGCGAATGAGCAGTTCTTC.

The CDR3 loop reads CSARDPRGGRYEQYF. CDR3 nucleotide sequence: TGCAGTGCTAGAGATCCTCGGGGAGGGCGGTACGAGCAGTACTTC. The V and J genes are TRBV20-1 and TRBJ2-7, with 7 bases lining up with TRBD2. The V gene's germline CDR1 is DFQATT and CDR2 SNEGSKA (reference sequence). With 0 bases clipped from V and 4 bases from J, the junction kept 9 bases outside the gene matches. The CDR3 contains 15 residues.

This clonotype was recorded at least ten times. The chain couples TRBV28 to TRBJ1-5; maybe TRBD1 (5 bases). Germline V lookup: CDR1 MDHEN, CDR2 SYDVKM. The CDR3 covers 15 residues. The ends were cut back, 4 bases at V and 4 bases at J, with 14 bases in the middle. CDR3: CASSSHAGFNQPQHF. The DNA of the CDR3 is TGTGCCAGCAGTTCCCACGCAGGGTTTAATCAGCCCCAGCATTTT.

This clonotype was observed a handful of times. A much larger clone differs by one base, so this may be a read error. This is likely a read error, given that the CDR3 carries no conserved phenylalanine or tryptophan at its end. V is TRBV28 and J is TRBJ2-5; the match to TRBD1 covers 8 bases. The germline CDR1 and CDR2 sequences are MDHEN and SYDVKM. The CDR3 loop spans 14 amino acids. The J segment lost 2 bases and the V segment lost 6 bases, leaving 5 bases of the junction unmatched. Here the CDR3 DNA reads TGTGCCAGCAGCTTCAGGGACAGGCAAGAGACCCAGTACTCC. Translating it yields CASSFRDRQETQYS.

This clonotype has a count of ten or more. The CDR3, as DNA: TGTGCCAGCAGTGCAAATGCGGGACAGGGACAAGAGACCCAGTACTTC. It yields the protein CASSANAGQGQETQYF. This chain links TRBV6-1 with TRBJ2-5, with 9 nucleotides matching TRBD1. The CDR3 loop spans 16 amino acids. J was trimmed by 2 bases and V by 4 bases; bases with no gene match: 8. CDR1 and CDR2 from the germline V gene are MNHNS and SASEGT.

The chain combines TRBV24-1 with TRBJ2-1; no reliable D call. Germline values: CDR1 KGHDR, CDR2 SFDVKD. The CDR3 covers 12 residues. Trimming took 11 bases from V and 5 from J, leaving 12 bases between them. The CDR3 protein is CARRRTDNEQFF. CDR3 DNA: TGTGCCAGACGAAGGACGGACAATGAGCAGTTCTTC.

The chain uses TRBV4-1 and TRBJ2-1; 11 bases align to TRBD2. The CDR3 is 16 residues long. The germline V gene encodes CDR1 MGHRA and CDR2 YSYEKL. After removal of 3 bases from V and 4 bases from J, the junction contained 5 bases not matched to a gene. The CDR3 loop is CASSHELAGVYNEQFF. CDR3 DNA sequence: TGCGCCAGCAGCCACGAACTAGCGGGAGTGTACAATGAGCAGTTCTTC.

This clonotype was detected a few times. A junction end diverges from the germline sequence, so it may reflect a read error. The chain uses TRBV27 and TRBJ1-1; perhaps TRBD1 as D (5 bases). CDR1 is MNHEY and CDR2 is SMNVEV in the germline V gene (reference sequence). The CDR3 length is 14 residues. CDR3 in DNA: TGTGCCTGCAGTCTCGGGACGGTGAACACTGAAGCTTTCTTT. Its protein product is CACSLGTVNTEAFF.

V gene TRBV12-3 or TRBV12-4 combines with J gene TRBJ1-1; D possibly corresponds to TRBD1 (6 bases). V lost 5 bases, J lost 3 bases, and 10 bases lay in between. The CDR3 length is 13 residues. CDR3 region: CASSPDRYTEAFF. CDR3 bases: TGTGCCAGCAGTCCGGACAGATACACTGAAGCTTTCTTT.

This clonotype has more than one count but fewer than ten. The genes are TRBV6-5 and TRBJ1-3; the match to TRBD1 covers 8 bases. Germline V gene data show CDR1 as MNHEY and CDR2 as SVGAGI. The CDR3 has 17 amino acids. V was pared by 4 bases and J by 0 bases, with 8 bases of the junction left unmatched. The CDR3: CASSSANRGFSGNTIYF. The CDR3 region has the DNA TGTGCCAGCAGTTCTGCTAACAGGGGGTTCTCTGGAAACACCATATATTTT.

This clonotype was recorded many times. The chain has TRBV28 and TRBJ2-2; D is possibly TRBD2 (6 bases). Trimming removed 8 bases at V and 0 bases at J, with 13 bases between. The V gene's germline CDR1 is MDHEN and CDR2 SYDVKM. CDR3 length: 15 amino acids. The CDR3 DNA reads as TGTGCCAGCCTAGCCGGGGGAACGAACACCGGGGAGCTGTTTTTT. Amino acids: CASLAGGTNTGELFF.

This clonotype was detected ten times or more. The chain uses TRBV3-1 and TRBJ2-5; TRBD2 matches at 10 bases. CDR3 length: 15 residues. From germline, CDR1 is LGHDT and CDR2 YNNKEL (reference sequence). Trimming removed 2 bases from V and 3 bases from J; junction bases left unmatched: 3. The CDR3 region is CASSQLAGAKETQYF. Here the CDR3 DNA reads TGTGCCAGCAGCCAACTAGCGGGAGCAAAAGAGACCCAGTACTTC.

Turning to this clonotype: A much bigger clone sits one base away, suggesting this may be a read error. This chain uses TRBV20-1 with TRBJ2-4; 7 bases are a match to TRBD2. The CDR3 runs to 14 residues. CDR1 and CDR2 from the germline V gene are DFQATT and SNEGSKA (reference sequence). Losses at the gene ends were 1 base for V and 8 bases for J; bases not matched to a gene: 8. This CDR3 is CSARGLGGADIQYF. CDR3 nucleotides: TGCAGTGCTAGAGGGTTGGGAGGGGCGGACATTCAGTACTTC.

This clonotype came up many times. The chain carries TRBV18 and TRBJ2-7; unclear D gene. The CDR3 consists of 12 residues. Deletions cut 2 bases from V and 5 bases from J, with 7 bases between. Looked up from germline, CDR1 is KGHSH and CDR2 is LQKENI. The CDR3 here is CASSPGQHEQYF. The CDR3 nucleotides read TGTGCCAGCTCACCAGGGCAGCACGAGCAGTACTTC.

V is TRBV9 and J is TRBJ2-3; TRBD2 aligns across 10 bases. V shed 6 bases and J 4 bases; nucleotides not matched to a gene: 17. Germline V gene data show CDR1 as SGDLS and CDR2 as YYNGEE. This CDR3 contains 18 residues. The CDR3 DNA follows: TGTGCCAGCACCCTCAAGACTAGCGGGCGAGGGGCCGCAGATACGCAGTATTTT. The encoded protein is CASTLKTSGRGAADTQYF. Supplemented by reference TRBV9 and TRBJ2-3, the full variable domain reads DSGVTQTPKHLITATGQRVTLRCSPRSGDLSVYWYQQSLDQGLQFLIQYYNGEERAKGNILERFSAQQFPDLHSELNLSSLELGDSALYFCASTLKTSGRGAADTQYFGPGTRLTVL.

At least ten counts were recorded for this clonotype. V usage is TRBV6-5 and J usage is TRBJ2-2; no firm D call. V was clipped by 0 bases and J by 5 bases, with 13 bases between them. The CDR3 runs 16 residues. Per the germline V gene, CDR1 is MNHEY and CDR2 is SVGAGI. The CDR3 sequence: CASSYSTLTKTGELFF. CDR3 in DNA: TGTGCCAGCAGTTACTCGACCCTCACTAAGACCGGGGAGCTGTTTTTT.

The V gene is TRBV2, the J gene TRBJ2-7; no firm D call. Trimming cost V 7 bases and J 6 bases, with 7 bases left between them. The CDR3 contains 10 residues. Germline V gene lookup returns CDR1 SNHLY and CDR2 FYNNEI. The CDR3 sequence is CASMSCEQYF. In DNA form, the CDR3 reads TGTGCCAGCATGTCGTGCGAGCAGTACTTC.

In this sample, this clonotype turned up a few times. This CDR3 is missing its conserved last phenylalanine or tryptophan, likely due to a read error. This chain links TRBV10-3 with TRBJ2-1; 8 bases agree with TRBD2. Per the germline V gene, CDR1 is ENHRY and CDR2 is SYGVKD. V lost 5 bases and J lost 4; bases outside the gene matches: 10. CDR3 length equals 16 residues. The CDR3 spells CAISSYTSGYYNEQFL. The CDR3 DNA reads as TGTGCCATCAGTTCTTACACTAGCGGATATTACAATGAGCAGTTCCTC.

The chain employs TRBV9 and TRBJ1-2; D is possibly TRBD1 (5 bases). Germline lookup yields CDR1 SGDLS and CDR2 YYNGEE. V was pared by 2 bases and J by 2 bases, with 13 bases between. The CDR3 totals 15 residues. CDR3 residues: CASSVSRERNYGYTF. The CDR3 DNA reads as TGTGCCAGCAGCGTCTCCAGGGAGAGAAACTATGGCTACACCTTC.

The genes are TRBV7-9 and TRBJ2-1; a possible D gene is TRBD2 (5 bases). V dropped 3 bases and J dropped 2 bases, with 8 bases sitting between them. The germline gives CDR1 SEHNR, CDR2 FQNEAQ (reference sequence). CDR3 length: 14 residues. The CDR3 loop reads CASSFSSAYNEQFF. For the CDR3, the DNA is TGTGCCAGCAGCTTCAGTAGCGCCTACAATGAGCAGTTCTTC.

This clonotype occurred many times. The chain couples TRBV7-9 to TRBJ2-7; TRBD2 aligns across 15 bases. Germline V gives CDR1 SEHNR, CDR2 FQNEAQ (reference sequence). This CDR3 has 17 amino acids. The J segment lost 4 bases and the V segment lost 5 bases, leaving 9 bases of the junction unmatched. CDR3 sequence reads: CASSPGLAGGRGYEQYF. Written as DNA, the CDR3 is TGTGCCAGCAGCCCGGGACTAGCGGGAGGTCGGGGGTACGAGCAGTACTTC.

This clonotype was observed a few times. The chain recombines TRBV9 with TRBJ1-2; 9 bases are a match to TRBD1. The length of the CDR3 is 18 residues. Germline CDR1 reads SGDLS; CDR2 reads YYNGEE. Unmatched junction bases numbered 13, after V lost 4 bases and J lost 0 bases. The CDR3 sequence: CASSLYPGQGPTNYGYTF. CDR3 nucleotides: TGTGCCAGCAGCCTATATCCGGGACAGGGACCCACTAACTATGGCTACACCTTC.

This clonotype was picked up many times. V and J are TRBV4-2 and TRBJ2-5, with 8 bases fitting TRBD1. Per the germline V gene, CDR1 is LGHNA and CDR2 is YNFKEQ. V lost 2 bases to trimming and J lost 1 base; unmatched junction nucleotides: 0. This CDR3 is built from 14 residues. CDR3 sequence reads: CASSQTGGQETQYF. DNA of the CDR3: TGTGCCAGCAGCCAAACAGGGGGCCAAGAGACCCAGTACTTC.

The sample holds many counts of this clonotype. The chain uses TRBV30 and TRBJ1-2; the D gene is possibly TRBD1 (5 bases). The germline V and J ends were trimmed by 1 base and 10 bases, with 13 bases remaining between them. This CDR3 comprises 12 residues. The germline V gene encodes CDR1 GTSNPN and CDR2 SVGIG (reference sequence). CDR3 residues: CAWSAGTASYTF. For the CDR3, the DNA is TGTGCCTGGAGTGCAGGGACGGCCTCCTACACCTTC.

This clonotype was detected ten times or more. CDR3 protein: CSTAGQANTEAFF. CDR3 DNA: TGCAGTACCGCCGGACAGGCGAACACTGAAGCTTTCTTT. The chain is built from TRBV20-1 and TRBJ1-1; TRBD1 matches at 7 bases. CDR1 DFQATT and CDR2 SNEGSKA come from the germline V gene (reference sequence). The length of the CDR3 is 13 residues. After removal of 8 bases from V and 1 base from J, the junction contained 7 bases not matched to a gene.